This paragraph covers one T cell receptor (beta chain) sequence. Seattle patient enrollment occurred during active infection, with longitudinal follow-up thereafter. In the original workflow: Reference gene primer amplification gave estimated nucleated cell counts. Sequencing used immunoSEQ multiplex PCR; TCRdb keeps in-frame clones, though not all of them. V and J calls and clone size are those listed in that table; D and trimming were worked out from the DNA. The sample records about 60,000 clones, about 80% being singletons. The data derive from a study of blood T cell repertoires in COVID-19. Overall study: The United States, Italy and Spain supplied acute and convalescent COVID-19 samples. Nucleic acid was either cDNA or gDNA, and it came from T cells, B-cell-depleted T cells, or PBMCs.

The sequence was obtained from a man between 45 and 60 years old with COVID-19, enrolled during active disease. Material for sequencing was peripheral blood.

CDR3 protein: CASRTSGDSTDTQYF. The CDR3 DNA is TGTGCCAGCAGGACTAGCGGGGACAGCACAGATACGCAGTATTTT. This chain connects TRBV19 to TRBJ2-3; 12 positions match TRBD2. Germline CDR1 LNHDA, CDR2 SQIVND (reference sequence). This CDR3 has 15 amino acids. Germline trimming cut 9 bases from V and 0 bases from J; bases unmatched to any gene: 4.